What follows are 15 T cell receptor beta chains derived from one specimen sequenced in a study of tumor-infiltrating lymphocytes in oesophageal squamous cell carcinoma. One entry per CDR3 protein results from TCRdb running MiXCR on the PCR reads. The table has about 3,400 distinct CDR3 sequences, approximately 16% seen once; the top ten hold roughly 25%. The source material was esophageal tumor tissue. These receptor sequences come from a male donor with esophageal squamous cell carcinoma.

V and J are TRBV9 and TRBJ1-6; 7 bases are a match to TRBD1. The CDR3 is made up of 14 amino acids. Germline lookup yields CDR1 SGDLS and CDR2 YYNGEE. Unmatched junction bases numbered 7, after V lost 3 bases and J lost 10 bases. This CDR3 reads CASSGRQGGSPLHF. CDR3 coding DNA: TGTGCCAGCAGCGGCCGACAGGGAGGATCACCCCTCCACTTT.

This clonotype is labeled as medium-sized. The chain is built from TRBV12-3 or TRBV12-4 and TRBJ2-5; perhaps TRBD2 as D (5 bases). The length of the CDR3 is 15 residues. V was trimmed by 3 bases and J by 6 bases, leaving 17 bases between them. CDR3 nucleotides: TGTGCCAGCAGTTTTTCGGCGCTAGCAGTTCAGACCCAGTACTTC. Its protein is CASSFSALAVQTQYF.

With respect to this clonotype: Since no conserved phenylalanine or tryptophan closes the CDR3, a read error is the likely cause. No DNA is shown, since the ends of the CDR3 on it are uncertain; the CDR3 is the one TCRdb lists. V is TRBV11-2 and J is TRBJ2-6; the table's D call TRBD1 went unverified against the DNA. Counting both end residues, the CDR3 totals 8 amino acids. Germline values: CDR1 SGHAT, CDR2 FQNNGV. The CDR3: CASTLTGA.

Judged by abundance, this clonotype is medium-sized. The chain recombines TRBV7-9 with TRBJ2-2, with D perhaps TRBD1 (5 bases). The CDR3 contains 15 residues. Germline V gene data show CDR1 as SEHNR and CDR2 as FQNEAQ (reference sequence). Between the trimmed V and J ends, which lost 5 bases and 0 bases, there was a span of 10 bases. CDR3 protein: CASSKQVSNTGELFF. CDR3 coding DNA: TGTGCCAGCAGCAAACAGGTCTCGAACACCGGGGAGCTGTTTTTT.

This clonotype came up a few times. The CDR3 does not close with the conserved phenylalanine or tryptophan, likely indicating a read error. Because the CDR3's place on the DNA is in doubt, the DNA is left out and the CDR3 is given as listed by TCRdb. J is TRBJ2-6 and V is TRBV7-3; the table gives TRBD1 as D, unverified against the DNA. In germline, CDR1 is SGHTA, CDR2 FQGTGA. The CDR3 has 17 amino acids, counting both end residues. The CDR3 is CASSLGSSSYNEQFFGA.

This clonotype is medium-sized by share. The chain couples TRBV6-1 to TRBJ2-3, with D possibly TRBD2 on 5 matching bases. V lost 4 bases, J lost 6 bases, and 14 bases lay in between. This CDR3 has 14 residues. CDR1 is MNHNS, CDR2 SASEGT, per germline. CDR3 sequence: CASSVRVTGDTQYF. The DNA of the CDR3 is TGTGCCAGCAGTGTGCGGGTGACTGGGGATACGCAGTATTTT.

The rearrangement joins TRBV4-3 to TRBJ2-7; 12 nucleotides match TRBD2. The end of the DNA aligns better with TRBJ2-1, so the J call may be wrong. The CDR3 has 18 residues. Germline V gene lookup returns CDR1 LGHNA and CDR2 YSLEER. The CDR3 DNA reads TGCGCCAGCAGCCAAGGGACTAGCGGGGCCCTTCACTACAATGAGCAGTTCTTC. As protein: CASSQGTSGALHYNEQFF.

By share of the sample, this clonotype is medium-sized. This chain links TRBV11-2 with TRBJ2-5, with D perhaps matching TRBD2 (5 bases). Trimming shortened V by 6 bases and J by 6 bases, and 8 bases separated the two germline ends. The germline gives CDR1 SGHAT, CDR2 FQNNGV. This CDR3 has 11 amino acids. Here the CDR3 reads CASRDLQTQYF. The DNA of the CDR3 is TGTGCCAGCAGGGACTTGCAGACCCAGTACTTC.

Judged by abundance, this clonotype is large. The V and J genes are TRBV7-6 and TRBJ2-7; D uncertain. Trimming left V 1 base short and J 6 bases short, with 7 bases between. The CDR3 extends over 12 amino acids. Per germline, CDR1 SGHVS and CDR2 FNYEAQ. The CDR3 loop reads CASSLEGSEQYF. The CDR3 nucleotides are TGTGCCAGCAGCTTAGAAGGTTCCGAGCAGTACTTC.

This clonotype is medium-sized (0.01 to 0.1%) by share. CDR3 in amino acids: CASSFASRDTQYF. Here the CDR3 DNA reads TGTGCCAGCAGCTTTGCTTCCAGGGATACGCAGTATTTT. V and J are TRBV5-6 and TRBJ2-3; D not certain. The CDR3 runs 13 residues. The germline CDR1 and CDR2 sequences are SGHDT and YYEEEE. Trimming removed 2 bases from V and 6 bases from J, with 10 bases in between.

This clonotype was seen at least ten times. The chain carries TRBV19 and TRBJ1-2, with unresolved D. Trimming took 2 bases from V and 6 from J, leaving 10 bases between them. CDR3 length: 13 amino acids. Germline V gene data show CDR1 as LNHDA and CDR2 as SQIVND (reference sequence). The CDR3 DNA is TGTGCCAGTAGTATACTTGAAGTTCATGGCTACACCTTC. It is translated as CASSILEVHGYTF.

This clonotype was counted at least ten times. V gene TRBV5-1 combines with J gene TRBJ1-2; TRBD1 might be the D (5 bases). The CDR3 is 16 amino acids. Trimming took off 0 bases at V and 8 bases at J, with 20 bases between the two ends. CDR1 SGHRS and CDR2 YFSETQ come from the germline V gene. CDR3 protein: CASSLADLSGVEGYTF. The DNA of the CDR3 is TGCGCCAGCAGCTTGGCCGATTTGTCGGGGGTCGAAGGCTACACCTTC.

This clonotype was seen just once. Without the conserved terminal phenylalanine or tryptophan, this CDR3 likely stems from a read error. The DNA is left out, because the CDR3 cannot be placed on it with certainty; the CDR3 is given as TCRdb lists it. This chain uses TRBV7-8 with TRBJ2-7; TRBD1, the table's D call, was not compared with the DNA. Germline lookup yields CDR1 SGHVS and CDR2 FQNEAQ. The CDR3 adds up to 18 amino acids, both ends counted. The CDR3 here is CASSLRGTGENSPLHFGA.

For this clonotype: The junction departs from the called germline gene at one end, perhaps through a read error. The CDR3 sequence: CASQRQGVVSPLHF. CDR3 sequence (DNA): TGTGCCAGCCAAAGACAGGGGGTGGTCTCACCCCTCCACTTC. This chain uses TRBV7-6 with TRBJ2-1; 9 bases fit TRBD1. CDR1 and CDR2 (germline): SGHVS, FNYEAQ. There are 14 residues in the CDR3. Using reference TRBV7-6 and TRBJ2-1 for the parts outside the CDR3, the full variable domain is GAGVSQSPRYKVTKRGQDVALRCDPISGHVSLYWYRQALGQGPEFLTYFNYEAQQDKSGLPNDRFSAERPEGSISTLTIQRTEQRDSAMYRCASQRQGVVSPLHFGPGTRLTVL.

At least ten counts were recorded for this clonotype. The rearrangement uses TRBV28 and TRBJ2-3, with TRBD2 matching over 10 bases. V shed 2 bases and J 2 bases; nucleotides not matched to a gene: 1. The CDR3 is made up of 15 amino acids. Germline-derived CDR1 and CDR2 are MDHEN and SYDVKM. The CDR3 DNA reads TGTGCCAGCAGTTTAACTAGCGGGGTCACAGATACGCAGTATTTT. Protein product: CASSLTSGVTDTQYF.